The T cell receptor beta chain described here comes from a study of shared clonotypes between healthy human individuals. The unsorted PBMC replicate PCRs were performed with roughly 300 ng DNA, 25,000 to 30,000 T cell genomes. As handled by the study authors: Without quality scores, immunoSEQ junctional reads could not be filtered like full-length reads. The protocol was immunoSEQ multiplex PCR, while the TCRdb copy is restricted to in-frame clones and leaves out a portion. The V and J calls and clone size were taken over from that table, and D and trimming were inferred from the DNA. The sample includes hundreds of thousands of clones, roughly 72% of them seen just once. The CDR3 loop spans 14 amino acids. The V end was cut by 6 bases, the J end by 1 base, with 13 bases between. CDR1 and CDR2 from the germline V gene are MNHNS and SASEGT. Roughly 93 million PBMCs supplied genomic DNA for unsorted samples.

Sequencing was done on a sample of PBMCs. This sequence joins TRBV6-1 and TRBJ2-7; maybe TRBD2 (6 bases). This receptor was obtained from a woman aged 40 to 50 in good health. Some clones in this sample may be carry-over from other donors' samples. The chain's CDR3 is CASRVAELSYEQYF. DNA for the CDR3: TGTGCCAGCAGGGTAGCGGAGCTATCCTACGAGCAGTACTTC.